The next 6 T cell receptor beta chains were all read from a single sample in a study of regulatory T cells in long-lasting Graves disease. Combining iRepertoire HTBI primers with Arm-PCR of CDR3 regions, the authors built TCR beta libraries. MiXCR, applied by TCRdb to the multiplex PCR reads, yields one record per CDR3 protein. The sample holds fewer than 550,000 distinct CDR3 sequences, about 16% seen once. The sample's time point: newly diagnosed GD, antithyroid drugs for less than 3 months. PBMC-extracted RNA yielded the TCR library. The data were also submitted as part of a second study, on T cells in Graves' hyperthyroidism and ophthalmopathy.

This sample comprised peripheral blood mononuclear cells (PBMCs), obtained at new diagnosis, from a patient treated with antithyroid drugs. Source of these receptors: a woman aged 18-29 years with Graves disease.

The V gene is TRBV4-1, the J gene TRBJ1-2; 10 bases line up with TRBD1. CDR3 length equals 18 residues. CDR1 and CDR2 from the germline V gene are MGHRA and YSYEKL. The V gene end was trimmed by 2 bases and the J gene end by 5 bases; junction bases not matched to a gene: 14. The CDR3 protein is CASSQSPPGTGDLYGYTF. CDR3 nucleotide sequence: TGCGCCAGCAGCCAAAGCCCCCCCGGGACAGGGGACCTTTATGGCTACACCTTC.

This chain joins TRBV4-1 and TRBJ1-5; 9 bases agree with TRBD1. This CDR3 is built from 13 residues. After removal of 8 bases from V and 5 bases from J, the junction contained 4 bases not matched to a gene. Germline V gene lookup returns CDR1 MGHRA and CDR2 YSYEKL. The CDR3 loop reads CASGDRGDQPQHF. As DNA, the CDR3 is TGCGCCAGCGGTGACAGGGGGGATCAGCCCCAGCATTTT.

As DNA, the CDR3 is TGTGCCAGCAGTTTTTCAGGTATTGGGGAGACCCAGTACTTC. This gives the protein CASSFSGIGETQYF. The gene calls are TRBV28 and TRBJ2-5, with unresolved D. The CDR3 sequence is 14 residues long. Germline CDR1 and CDR2: MDHEN and SYDVKM. The V end was cut by 3 bases, the J end by 5 bases, with 13 bases between.

The sample holds many counts of this clonotype. The gene calls are TRBV15 and TRBJ2-5; D is uncertain. CDR1 is LNHNV and CDR2 is YYDKDF in the germline V gene (reference sequence). V dropped 1 base and J dropped 2 bases, with 8 bases sitting between them. The CDR3 is 14 amino acids. CDR3 region: CATSRAHPQETQYF. The CDR3 DNA is TGTGCCACCAGCAGAGCCCACCCACAAGAGACCCAGTACTTC.

This clonotype has at least ten counts. The chain has TRBV5-1 and TRBJ1-2, with unresolved D. CDR3 length equals 13 residues. CDR1 SGHRS and CDR2 YFSETQ come from the germline V gene. V was shortened by 5 bases and J by 7 bases, with 15 bases between the two germline ends. This CDR3 reads CASSYEEEGGYTF. The DNA of the CDR3 is TGCGCCAGCAGTTATGAGGAGGAGGGTGGCTACACCTTC.

This clonotype was observed many times. The rearrangement links TRBV30 to TRBJ2-7, with D unclear. The CDR3 totals 12 residues. Germline V lookup: CDR1 GTSNPN, CDR2 SVGIG (reference sequence). The ends were cut back, 3 bases at V and 1 base at J, with 7 bases in the middle. The CDR3: CAWSTNSYEQYF. The CDR3 bases are TGTGCCTGGAGCACAAATTCCTACGAGCAGTACTTC.